This TCR beta chain was retrieved from a study of blood T cell repertoires in COVID-19. Study-wide context: Both acute and convalescent COVID-19 samples were obtained from the United States, Italy and Spain. PBMCs, B-cell-depleted T cells, or T cells were the source of the cDNA or gDNA that made up the material.

This clone was seen only a few times. Study processing details: The assay estimated nucleated cells by amplifying reference gene primers. Profiled with immunoSEQ multiplex PCR; TCRdb holds only in-frame clones, not every one. V and J calls and clone size are those listed in that table; D and trimming were worked out from the DNA. This table holds some 52,000 clones, under 90% found once. Germline assignment: CDR1 SNHLY and CDR2 FYNNEI. The CDR3 is made up of 14 amino acids. V lost 8 bases and J lost 8; bases outside the gene matches: 12. The TCR originated in a man in his 70s with acute or convalescent COVID-19. The material sequenced was peripheral blood. This rearrangement joins TRBV2 to TRBJ2-3, with 8 bases fitting TRBD2. CDR3 residues: CASDLGVAGGTQYF. The CDR3, as DNA: TGTGCCAGCGACTTGGGGGTCGCGGGAGGTACGCAGTATTTT. The whole variable domain, filled in from reference TRBV2 and TRBJ2-3, reads EPEVTQTPSHQVTQMGQEVILRCVPISNHLYFYWYRQILGQKVEFLVSFYNNEISEKSEIFDDQFSVERPDGSNFTLKIRSTKLEDSAMYFCASDLGVAGGTQYFGPGTRLTVL.